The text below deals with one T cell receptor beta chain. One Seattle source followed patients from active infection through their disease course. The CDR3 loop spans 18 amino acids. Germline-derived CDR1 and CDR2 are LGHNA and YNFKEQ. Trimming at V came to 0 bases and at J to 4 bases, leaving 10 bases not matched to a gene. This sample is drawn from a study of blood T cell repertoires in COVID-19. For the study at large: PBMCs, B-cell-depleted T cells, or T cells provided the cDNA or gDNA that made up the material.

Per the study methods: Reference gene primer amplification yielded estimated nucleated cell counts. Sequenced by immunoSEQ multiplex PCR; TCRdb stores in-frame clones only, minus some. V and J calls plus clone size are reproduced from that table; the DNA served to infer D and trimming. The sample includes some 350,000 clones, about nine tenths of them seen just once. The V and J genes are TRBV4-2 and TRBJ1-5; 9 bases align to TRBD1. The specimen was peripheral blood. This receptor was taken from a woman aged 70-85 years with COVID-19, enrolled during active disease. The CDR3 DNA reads TGTGCCAGCAGCCAAGAAGGGGGGCCGGGACAGGGTAATCAGCCCCAGCATTTT. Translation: CASSQEGGPGQGNQPQHF.